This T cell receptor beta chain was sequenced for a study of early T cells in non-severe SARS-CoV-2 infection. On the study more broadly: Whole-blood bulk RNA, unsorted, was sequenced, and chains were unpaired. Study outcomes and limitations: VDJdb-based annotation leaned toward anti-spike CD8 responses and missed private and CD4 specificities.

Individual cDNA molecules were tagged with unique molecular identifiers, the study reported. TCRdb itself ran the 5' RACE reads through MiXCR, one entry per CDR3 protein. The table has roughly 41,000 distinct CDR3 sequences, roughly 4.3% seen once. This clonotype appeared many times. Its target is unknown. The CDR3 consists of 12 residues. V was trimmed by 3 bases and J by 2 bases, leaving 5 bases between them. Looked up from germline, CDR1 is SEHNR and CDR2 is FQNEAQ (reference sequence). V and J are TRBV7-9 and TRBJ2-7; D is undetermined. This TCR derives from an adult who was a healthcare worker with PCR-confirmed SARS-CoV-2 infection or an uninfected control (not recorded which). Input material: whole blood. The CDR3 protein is CASSFRPYEQYF. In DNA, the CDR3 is TGTGCCAGCAGCTTTCGGCCCTACGAGCAGTACTTC.